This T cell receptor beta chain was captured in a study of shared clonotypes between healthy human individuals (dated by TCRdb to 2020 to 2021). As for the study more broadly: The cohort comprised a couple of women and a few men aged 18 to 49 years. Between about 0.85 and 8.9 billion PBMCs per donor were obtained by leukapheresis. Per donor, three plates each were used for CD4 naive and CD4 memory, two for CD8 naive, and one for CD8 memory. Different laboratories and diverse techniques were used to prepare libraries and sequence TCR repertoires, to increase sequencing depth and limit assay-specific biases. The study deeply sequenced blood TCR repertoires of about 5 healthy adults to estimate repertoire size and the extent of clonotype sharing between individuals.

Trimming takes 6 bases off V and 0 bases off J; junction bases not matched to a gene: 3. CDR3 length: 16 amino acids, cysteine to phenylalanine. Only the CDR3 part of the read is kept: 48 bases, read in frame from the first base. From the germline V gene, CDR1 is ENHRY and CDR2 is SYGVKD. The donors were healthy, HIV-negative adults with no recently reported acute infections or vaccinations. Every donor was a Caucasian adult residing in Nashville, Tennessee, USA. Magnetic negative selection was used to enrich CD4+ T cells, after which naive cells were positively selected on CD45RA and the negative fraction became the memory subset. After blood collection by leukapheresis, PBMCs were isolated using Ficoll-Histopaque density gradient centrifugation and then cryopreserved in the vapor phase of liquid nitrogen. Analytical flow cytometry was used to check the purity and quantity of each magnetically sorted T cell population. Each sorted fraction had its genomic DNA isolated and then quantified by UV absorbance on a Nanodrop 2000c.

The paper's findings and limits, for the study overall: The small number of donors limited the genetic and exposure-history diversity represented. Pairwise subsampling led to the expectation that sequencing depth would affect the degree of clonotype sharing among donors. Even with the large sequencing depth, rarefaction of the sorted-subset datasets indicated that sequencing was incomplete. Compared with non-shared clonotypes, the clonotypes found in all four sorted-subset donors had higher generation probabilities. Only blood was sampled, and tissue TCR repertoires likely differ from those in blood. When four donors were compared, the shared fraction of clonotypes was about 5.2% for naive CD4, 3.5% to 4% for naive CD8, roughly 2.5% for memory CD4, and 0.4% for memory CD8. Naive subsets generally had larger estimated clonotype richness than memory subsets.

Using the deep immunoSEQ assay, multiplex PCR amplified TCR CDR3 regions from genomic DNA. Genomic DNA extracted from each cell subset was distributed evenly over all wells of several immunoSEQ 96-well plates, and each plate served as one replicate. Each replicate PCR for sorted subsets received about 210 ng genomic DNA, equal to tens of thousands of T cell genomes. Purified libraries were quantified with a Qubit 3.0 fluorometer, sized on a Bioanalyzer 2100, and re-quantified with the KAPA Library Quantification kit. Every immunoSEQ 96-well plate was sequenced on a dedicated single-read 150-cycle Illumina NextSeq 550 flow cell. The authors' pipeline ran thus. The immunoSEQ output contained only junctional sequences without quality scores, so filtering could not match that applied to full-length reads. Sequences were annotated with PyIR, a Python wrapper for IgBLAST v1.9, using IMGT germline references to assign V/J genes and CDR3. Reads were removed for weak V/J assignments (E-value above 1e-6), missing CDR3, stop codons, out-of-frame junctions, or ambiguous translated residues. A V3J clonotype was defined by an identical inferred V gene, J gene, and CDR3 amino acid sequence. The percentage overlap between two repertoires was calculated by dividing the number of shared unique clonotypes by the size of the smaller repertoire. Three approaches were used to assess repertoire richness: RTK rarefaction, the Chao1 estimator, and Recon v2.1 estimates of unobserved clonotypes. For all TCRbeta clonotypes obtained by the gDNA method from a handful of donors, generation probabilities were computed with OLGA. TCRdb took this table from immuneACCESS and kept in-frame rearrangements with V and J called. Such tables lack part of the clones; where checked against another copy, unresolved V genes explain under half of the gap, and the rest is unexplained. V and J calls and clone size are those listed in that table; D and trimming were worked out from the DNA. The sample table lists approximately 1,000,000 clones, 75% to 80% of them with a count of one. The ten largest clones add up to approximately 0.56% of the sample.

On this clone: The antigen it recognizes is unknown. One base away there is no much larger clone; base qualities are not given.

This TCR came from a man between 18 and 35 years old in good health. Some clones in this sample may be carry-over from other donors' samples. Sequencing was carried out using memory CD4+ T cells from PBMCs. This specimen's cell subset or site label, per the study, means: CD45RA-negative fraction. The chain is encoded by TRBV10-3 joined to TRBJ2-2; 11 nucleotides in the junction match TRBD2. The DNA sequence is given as TGTGCCATCAGGACGACTAGCGGGACGAACACCGGGGAGCTGTTTTTT. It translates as CAIRTTSGTNTGELFF.